The T cell receptor (beta chain) described here comes from a study of T cell responses to AZD1222 COVID-19 vaccine. Study-wide background: Second doses were pooled across both intervals (about 4 or about 12 weeks). Study observations and caveats: Spike regions recognized by vaccine-associated CD4 TCRs spanned the protein, led by 160-218 and 743-854. Reportedly, close to half of spike-specific TCRs are directed against unmutated variant regions. Mostly white British, mostly female donors; authors suggested clonal diversity may be underestimated.

Data came from immunoSEQ multiplex PCR; TCRdb stores just in-frame clones and leaves some out. This table has about 110,000 clones, 70% to 90% appearing once. Trimming stripped 3 bases from V and 6 bases from J, with 18 bases between. This CDR3 is built from 15 residues. The germline V gene has CDR1 SEHNR and CDR2 FQNEAQ (reference sequence). As for this clone: Antigen unknown.

The V and J genes are TRBV7-9 and TRBJ2-7, with D hard to call. The origin of this receptor is an adult in good health. The sequenced sample was peripheral blood, obtained on day 0 of AZD1222 vaccination. The DNA for the CDR3 is TGTGCCAGCAGCTTTACGGGCTCCGGATCCCGCGAGCAGTACTTC. Protein product: CASSFTGSGSREQYF.